One T cell receptor beta chain is described in this entry. This receptor's antigen is unknown. No base qualities exist here, and no much larger clone lies one base off it. Based on the germline V gene (reference sequence), the CDR1 and CDR2 sequences are PRHDT and FYEKMQ. Cut back by 2 bases and 1 base, the V and J ends lie 0 bases apart. The CDR3 runs 12 residues from the cysteine to the phenylalanine. Only the CDR3 part of the read is kept: 36 bases, read in frame from the first base. The CDR3 regions of human TCRbeta chains were analyzed by immunosequencing. As for how the authors treated the data: Repertoire TCRs were checked for matches against a reference library of SARS-CoV-2-specific TCRs that had been generated using the MIRA antigen-specificity platform. Breadth meant the fraction of unique TCRs that were SARS-CoV-2-associated, whereas depth meant the fraction of total T cells that were SARS-CoV-2-associated. Each spike-specific TCR was assigned to its reactive spike region and to a CD4 or CD8 class using the MIRA data. Log10-transformed breadth and depth values were compared by one-way ANOVA with Sidak's multiple comparisons tests. TCRdb retrieved this table from immuneACCESS and kept in-frame rearrangements only. Not all clones are present; in checked studies, unresolved V genes account for under half, and no reason is known for the remainder. V and J calls and clone size are given by that table; D and trimming were obtained from the DNA. This sample has about 96,000 clones in its table, and 75% to 90% of those were observed once. The top ten clonotypes cover approximately 25% of the sample.

This sample stems from a study of T cell responses to AZD1222 COVID-19 vaccine (dated by TCRdb to the early 2020s). About the full investigation: AZD1222 recipients with second doses at about 4 weeks or about 12 weeks were pooled, because spike-specific TCR depth and breadth did not differ between schedules. TCR sequencing was performed for fewer than 250 trial participants, of whom roughly 200 were given two doses of AZD1222 and around 25 were given two doses of MenACWY control vaccine. Trial participants were enrolled by age into subgroups of 18-55, 56-69 and 70-plus years, and 148, 28 and 57 TCR-sequenced participants, respectively, were included in these subgroups.

This sample's time point label indicates: baseline before first vaccination. Vaccinee samples were obtained from the UK trials COV001 and COV002, which included a single-blind randomized controlled phase 2/3 trial of AZD1222 (ChAdOx1 nCoV-19) in healthy adults. For TCRbeta chain sequencing, PBMC samples from trial participants were taken at day 0 and at day 28 after the second dose. The paper's findings and limits, for the study overall: Only five to seven AZD1222 recipients were SARS-CoV-2 seropositive at baseline, limiting conclusions about previously exposed vaccinees. Because no samples from the day 14 peak response were available, repertoires could be characterized only after the peak T cell response. CD4 TCRs associated with the vaccine covered the entire spike protein, and the dominant responses were in regions 160-218 and 743-854. Reportedly, close to half of the unique spike-specific TCRs recognized epitopes lying outside the regions that are mutated in the B.1.351 and B.1.1.7 variants. The 56-69-year group was small, and its depth increase did not reach significance, likely because of low power. Participants were mostly white British and included more females than males, and it was suggested by the authors that clonal diversity may have been underestimated. After two AZD1222 doses, spike-specific TCR breadth and depth were significantly higher than at day 0 and than in MenACWY recipients.

This TCR was recovered from an adult in good health. The sample here was peripheral blood, taken on day 0 of AZD1222 vaccination. The chain was built from TRBV13 and TRBJ1-3, with no reliable assignment of the D segment. The CDR3 loop reads CASSLSGNTIYF. The bases read TGTGCCAGCAGCTTATCTGGAAACACCATATATTTT.